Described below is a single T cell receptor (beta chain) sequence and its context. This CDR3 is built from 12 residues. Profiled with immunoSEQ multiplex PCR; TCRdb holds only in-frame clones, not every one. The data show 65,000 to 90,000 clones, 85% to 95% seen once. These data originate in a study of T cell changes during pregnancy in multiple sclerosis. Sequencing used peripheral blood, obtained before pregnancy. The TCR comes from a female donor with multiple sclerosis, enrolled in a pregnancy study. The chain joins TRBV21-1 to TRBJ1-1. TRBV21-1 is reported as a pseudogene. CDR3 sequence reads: CASSAHRVSAFF. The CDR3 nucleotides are TGTGCCAGCAGCGCACACCGGGTCTCGGCTTTCTTT.